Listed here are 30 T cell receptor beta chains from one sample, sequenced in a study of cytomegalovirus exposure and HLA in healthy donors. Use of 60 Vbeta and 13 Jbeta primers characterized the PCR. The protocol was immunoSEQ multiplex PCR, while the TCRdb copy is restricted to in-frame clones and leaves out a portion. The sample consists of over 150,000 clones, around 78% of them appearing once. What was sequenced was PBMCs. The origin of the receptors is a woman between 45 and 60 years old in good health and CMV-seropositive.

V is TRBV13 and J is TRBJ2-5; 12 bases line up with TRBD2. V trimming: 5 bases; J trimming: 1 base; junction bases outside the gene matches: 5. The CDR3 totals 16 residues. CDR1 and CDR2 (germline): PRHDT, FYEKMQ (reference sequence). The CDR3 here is CASSPGLAGTQETQYF. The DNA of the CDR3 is TGTGCCAGCAGCCCCGGACTAGCGGGGACCCAAGAGACCCAGTACTTC.

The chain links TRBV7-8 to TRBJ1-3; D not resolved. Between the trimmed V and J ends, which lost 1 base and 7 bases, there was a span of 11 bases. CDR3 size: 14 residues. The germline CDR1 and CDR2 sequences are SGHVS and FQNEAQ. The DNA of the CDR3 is TGTGCCAGCAGCTTAGGGACTTCGGGGAACACCATATATTTT. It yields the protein CASSLGTSGNTIYF.

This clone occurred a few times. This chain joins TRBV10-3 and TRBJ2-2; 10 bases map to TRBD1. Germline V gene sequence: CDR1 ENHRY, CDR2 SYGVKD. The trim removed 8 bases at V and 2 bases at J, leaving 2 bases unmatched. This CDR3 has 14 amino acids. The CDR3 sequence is CAIGTGDNTGELFF. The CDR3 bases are TGTGCCATCGGGACAGGGGATAACACCGGGGAGCTGTTTTTT.

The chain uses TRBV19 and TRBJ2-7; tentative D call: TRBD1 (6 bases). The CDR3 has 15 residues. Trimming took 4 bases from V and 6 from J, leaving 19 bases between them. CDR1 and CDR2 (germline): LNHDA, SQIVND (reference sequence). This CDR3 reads CASSNPSSVRGEQYF. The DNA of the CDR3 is TGTGCCAGTAGTAACCCCTCCTCAGTCAGGGGCGAGCAGTACTTC.

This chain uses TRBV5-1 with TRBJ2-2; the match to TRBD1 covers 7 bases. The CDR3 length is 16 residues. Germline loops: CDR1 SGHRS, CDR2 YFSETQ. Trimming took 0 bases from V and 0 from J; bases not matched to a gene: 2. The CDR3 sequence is CASSLEGQPNTGELFF. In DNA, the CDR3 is TGCGCCAGCAGCTTGGAGGGACAGCCGAACACCGGGGAGCTGTTTTTT.

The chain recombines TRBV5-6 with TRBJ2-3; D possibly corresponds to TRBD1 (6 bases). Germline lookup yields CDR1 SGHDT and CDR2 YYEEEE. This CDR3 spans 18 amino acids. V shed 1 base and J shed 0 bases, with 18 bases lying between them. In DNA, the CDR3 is TGTGCCAGCAGCTTGACGGCCCGAGGGGGAAACAGCACAGATACGCAGTATTTT. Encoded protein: CASSLTARGGNSTDTQYF.

The CDR3 DNA follows: TGTGCCAGCAGTCCAATCACAGCACATGCTACGCAGTATTTT. It encodes CASSPITAHATQYF. The rearrangement links TRBV11-2 to TRBJ2-3; no reliable D call. CDR1 SGHAT and CDR2 FQNNGV come from the germline V gene. There are 14 residues in the CDR3. Trimming took off 6 bases at V and 8 bases at J, with 18 bases between the two ends.

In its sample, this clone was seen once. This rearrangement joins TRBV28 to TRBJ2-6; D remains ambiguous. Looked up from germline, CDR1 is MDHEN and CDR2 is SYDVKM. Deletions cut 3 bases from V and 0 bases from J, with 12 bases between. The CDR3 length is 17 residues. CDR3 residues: CASSFVRSISGANVLTF. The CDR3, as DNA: TGTGCCAGCAGTTTTGTCAGGTCGATCTCTGGGGCCAACGTCCTGACTTTC.

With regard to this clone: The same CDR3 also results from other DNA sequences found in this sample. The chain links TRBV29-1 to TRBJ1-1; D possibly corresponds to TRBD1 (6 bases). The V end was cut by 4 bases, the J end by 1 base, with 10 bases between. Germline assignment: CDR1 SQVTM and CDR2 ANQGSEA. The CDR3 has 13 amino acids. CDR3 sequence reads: CSVVGHPNTEAFF. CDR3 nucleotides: TGCAGCGTTGTGGGACACCCGAACACTGAAGCTTTCTTT.

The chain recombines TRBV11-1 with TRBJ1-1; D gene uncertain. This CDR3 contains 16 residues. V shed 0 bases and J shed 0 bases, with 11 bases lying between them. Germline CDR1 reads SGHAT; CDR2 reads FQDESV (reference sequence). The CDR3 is CASSLAFGTMNTEAFF. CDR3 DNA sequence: TGTGCCAGCAGCTTAGCTTTCGGTACTATGAACACTGAAGCTTTCTTT.

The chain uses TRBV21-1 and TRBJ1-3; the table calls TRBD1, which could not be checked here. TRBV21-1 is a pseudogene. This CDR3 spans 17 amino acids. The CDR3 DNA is TGTGCCAGCAGCAAAAGAAGCTTACAGGGGTTGGGAAACACCATATATTTT. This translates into CASSKRSLQGLGNTIYF.

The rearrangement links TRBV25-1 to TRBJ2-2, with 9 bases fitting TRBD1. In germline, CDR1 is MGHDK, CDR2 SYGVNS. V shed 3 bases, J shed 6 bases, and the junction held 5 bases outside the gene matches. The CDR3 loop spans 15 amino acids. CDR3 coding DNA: TGTGCCAGCAGTGACGGGACAGGGTGGCCCGGGGAGCTGTTTTTT. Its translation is CASSDGTGWPGELFF.

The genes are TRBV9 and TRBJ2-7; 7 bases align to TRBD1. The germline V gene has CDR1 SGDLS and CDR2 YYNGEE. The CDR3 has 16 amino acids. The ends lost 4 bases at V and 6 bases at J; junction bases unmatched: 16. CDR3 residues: CASSQRVDRAIGEQYF. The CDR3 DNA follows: TGTGCCAGCAGCCAGAGGGTCGACAGGGCGATAGGCGAGCAGTACTTC.

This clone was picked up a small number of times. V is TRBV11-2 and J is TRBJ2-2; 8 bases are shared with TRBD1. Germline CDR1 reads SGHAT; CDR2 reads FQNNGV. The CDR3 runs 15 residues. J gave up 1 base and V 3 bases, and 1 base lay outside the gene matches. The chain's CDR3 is CASSFGTGNTGELFF. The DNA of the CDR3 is TGTGCCAGCAGCTTTGGGACAGGGAACACCGGGGAGCTGTTTTTT.

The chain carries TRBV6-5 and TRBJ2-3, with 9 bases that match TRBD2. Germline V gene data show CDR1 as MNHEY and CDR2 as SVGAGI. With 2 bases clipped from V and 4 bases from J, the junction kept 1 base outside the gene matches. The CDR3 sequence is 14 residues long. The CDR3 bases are TGTGCCAGCAGTTACACTAGCGGGTCAGATACGCAGTATTTT. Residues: CASSYTSGSDTQYF.

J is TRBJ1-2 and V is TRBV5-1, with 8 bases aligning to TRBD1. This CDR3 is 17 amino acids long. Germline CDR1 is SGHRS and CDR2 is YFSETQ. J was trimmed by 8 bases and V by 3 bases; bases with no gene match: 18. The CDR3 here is CASSSRTGTSGLKGYTF. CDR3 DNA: TGCGCCAGCAGCTCTCGGACAGGGACCAGCGGCCTTAAGGGCTACACCTTC.

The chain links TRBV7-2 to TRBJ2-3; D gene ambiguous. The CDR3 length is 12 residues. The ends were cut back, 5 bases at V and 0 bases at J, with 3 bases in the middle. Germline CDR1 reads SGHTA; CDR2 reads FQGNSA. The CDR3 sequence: CASSRSTDTQYF. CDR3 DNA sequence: TGTGCCAGCAGCCGTAGCACAGATACGCAGTATTTT.

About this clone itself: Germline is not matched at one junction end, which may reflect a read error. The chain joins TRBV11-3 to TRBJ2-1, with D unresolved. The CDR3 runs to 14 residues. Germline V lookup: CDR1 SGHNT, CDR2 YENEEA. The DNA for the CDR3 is TGTGCCAGCAGCTATCTAGGAGCCTACAATGAGCAGCTCTTC. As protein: CASSYLGAYNEQLF.

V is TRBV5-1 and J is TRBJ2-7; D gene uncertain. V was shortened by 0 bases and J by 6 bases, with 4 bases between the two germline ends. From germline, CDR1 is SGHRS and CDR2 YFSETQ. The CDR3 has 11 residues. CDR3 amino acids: CASSLAGEQYF. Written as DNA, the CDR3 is TGCGCCAGCAGCTTGGCGGGCGAGCAGTACTTC.

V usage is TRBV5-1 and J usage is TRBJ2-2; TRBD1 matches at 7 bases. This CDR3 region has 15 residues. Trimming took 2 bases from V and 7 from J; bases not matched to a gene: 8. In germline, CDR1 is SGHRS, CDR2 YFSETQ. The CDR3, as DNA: TGCGCCAGCAGCTTTGCCGGGACAGAATACGGGGAGCTGTTTTTT. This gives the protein CASSFAGTEYGELFF.

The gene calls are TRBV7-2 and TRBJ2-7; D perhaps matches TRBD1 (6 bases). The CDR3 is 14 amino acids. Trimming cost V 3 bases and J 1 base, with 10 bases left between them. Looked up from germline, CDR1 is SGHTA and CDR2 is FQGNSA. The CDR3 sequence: CASSFIGQSYEQYF. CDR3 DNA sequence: TGTGCCAGCAGCTTTATCGGACAGTCCTACGAGCAGTACTTC.

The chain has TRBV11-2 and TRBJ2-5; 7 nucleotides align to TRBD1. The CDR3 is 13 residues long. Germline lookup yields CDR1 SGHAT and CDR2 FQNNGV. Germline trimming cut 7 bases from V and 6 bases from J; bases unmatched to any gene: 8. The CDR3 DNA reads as TGTGCCAGCACCATGACAGGGTCACAGACCCAGTACTTC. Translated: CASTMTGSQTQYF.

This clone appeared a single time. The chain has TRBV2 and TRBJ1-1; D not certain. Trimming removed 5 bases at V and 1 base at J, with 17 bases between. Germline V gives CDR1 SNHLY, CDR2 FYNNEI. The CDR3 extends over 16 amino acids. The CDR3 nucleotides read TGTGCCAGCAGTACCTCGCACGCGGGAGGGAACACTGAAGCTTTCTTT. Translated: CASSTSHAGGNTEAFF.

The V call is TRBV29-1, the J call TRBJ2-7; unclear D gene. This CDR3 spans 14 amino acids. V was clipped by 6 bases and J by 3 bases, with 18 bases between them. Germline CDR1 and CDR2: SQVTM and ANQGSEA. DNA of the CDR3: TGCAGCGTCCAGTTGGCTAGTCGTAGCTACGAGCAGTACTTC. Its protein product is CSVQLASRSYEQYF.

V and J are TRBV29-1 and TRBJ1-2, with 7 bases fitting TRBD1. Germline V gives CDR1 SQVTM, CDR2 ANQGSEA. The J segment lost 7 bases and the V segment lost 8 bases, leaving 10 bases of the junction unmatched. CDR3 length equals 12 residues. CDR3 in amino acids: CSLRDSEGGYTF. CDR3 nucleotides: TGCAGCCTCCGGGACAGCGAGGGTGGCTACACCTTC.

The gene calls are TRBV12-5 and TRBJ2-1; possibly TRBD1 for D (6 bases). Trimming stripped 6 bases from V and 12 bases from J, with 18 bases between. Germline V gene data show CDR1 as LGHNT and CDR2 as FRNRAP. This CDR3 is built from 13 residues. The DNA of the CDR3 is TGTGCTAGTGGCCAAAGACAGGAGTGGGGGCAGTTCTTC. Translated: CASGQRQEWGQFF.

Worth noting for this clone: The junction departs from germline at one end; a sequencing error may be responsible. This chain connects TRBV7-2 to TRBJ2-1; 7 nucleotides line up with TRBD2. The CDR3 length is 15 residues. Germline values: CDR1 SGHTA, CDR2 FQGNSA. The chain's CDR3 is CSLVGAGRAYNEQFF. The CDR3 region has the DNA TGCAGTTTAGTCGGAGCGGGAAGGGCCTACAATGAGCAGTTCTTC. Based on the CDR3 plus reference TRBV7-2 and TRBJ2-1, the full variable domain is GAGVSQSPSNKVTEKGKDVELRCDPISGHTALYWYRQSLGQGLEFLIYFQGNSAPDKSGLPSDRFSAERTGGSVSTLTIQRTQQEDSAVYLCSLVGAGRAYNEQFFGPGTRLTVL.

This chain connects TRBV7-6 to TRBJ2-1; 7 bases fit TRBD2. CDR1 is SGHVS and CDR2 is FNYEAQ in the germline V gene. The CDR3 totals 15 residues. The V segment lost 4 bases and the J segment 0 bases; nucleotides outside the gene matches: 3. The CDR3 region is CASSSVAGSYNEQFF. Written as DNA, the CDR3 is TGTGCCAGCAGCTCTGTAGCGGGCTCCTACAATGAGCAGTTCTTC.

In DNA form, the CDR3 reads TGTGCCAGCAGCTTGAACAGGGGCGGCACTGAAGCTTTCTTT. This sequence encodes CASSLNRGGTEAFF. This chain joins TRBV7-8 and TRBJ1-1, with 7 bases that match TRBD1. CDR1 and CDR2 (germline): SGHVS, FQNEAQ. V trimming: 3 bases; J trimming: 4 bases; junction bases outside the gene matches: 5. This CDR3 has 14 residues. The whole variable domain, remainder taken from reference TRBV7-8 and TRBJ1-1, is GAGVSQSPRYKVAKRGQDVALRCDPISGHVSLFWYQQALGQGPEFLTYFQNEAQLDKSGLPSDRFFAERPEGSVSTLKIQRTQQEDSAVYLCASSLNRGGTEAFFGQGTRLTVV.

The CDR3 DNA reads TGTGCCAGCAGTTCGAACAGGGCCCCCAATCAGCCCCAGCATTTT. Its translation: CASSSNRAPNQPQHF. This sequence joins TRBV27 and TRBJ1-5; D is perhaps TRBD1 (6 bases). Germline CDR1 reads MNHEY; CDR2 reads SMNVEV (reference sequence). Between the trimmed V and J ends, which lost 4 bases and 3 bases, there was a span of 13 bases. This CDR3 is 15 amino acids long.